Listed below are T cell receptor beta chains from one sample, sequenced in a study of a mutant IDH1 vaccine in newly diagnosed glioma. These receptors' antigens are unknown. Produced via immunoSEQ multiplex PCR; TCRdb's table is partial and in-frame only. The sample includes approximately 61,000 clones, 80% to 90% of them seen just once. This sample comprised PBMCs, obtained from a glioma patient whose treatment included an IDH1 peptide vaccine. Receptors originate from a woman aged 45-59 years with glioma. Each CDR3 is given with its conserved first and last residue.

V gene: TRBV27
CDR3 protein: CASSFQPPYSNQPQHF

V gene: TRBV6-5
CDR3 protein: CASSYAGPEAFF

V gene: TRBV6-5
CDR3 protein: CASRSSRTHNEQFF

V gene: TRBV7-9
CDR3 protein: CASSAGTTTNEKLFF

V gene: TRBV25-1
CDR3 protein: CASSEYGRQPQHF

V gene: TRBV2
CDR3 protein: CASSGTGTVSNQPQHF

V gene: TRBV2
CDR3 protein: CASRPGGRVSEEQFF

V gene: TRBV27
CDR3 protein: CASSLRGLPETQYF

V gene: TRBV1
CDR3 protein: CTSSRRDRNTGELFF

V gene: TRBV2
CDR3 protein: CASGQDEKLFF

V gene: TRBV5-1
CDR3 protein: CASSLADRNEQYF

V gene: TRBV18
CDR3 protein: CASQALEGGTEAFF

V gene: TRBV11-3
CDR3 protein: CASSLSQGEAFF

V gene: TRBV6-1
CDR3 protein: CASSERGEEQPQHF

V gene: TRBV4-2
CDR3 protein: CASSQSSQGQPQHF

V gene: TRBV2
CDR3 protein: CASSGAGQGYGYTF

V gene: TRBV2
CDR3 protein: CAFQGQPRAPLHF

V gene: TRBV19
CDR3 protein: CASSPQGDRYTEAFF

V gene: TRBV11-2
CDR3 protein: CASSFSGYYEQYF

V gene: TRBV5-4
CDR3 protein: CASSFPQGTDTQYF

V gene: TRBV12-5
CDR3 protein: CASGLPQDRRNTEAFF

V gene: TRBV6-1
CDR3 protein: CASSVRAMNTEAFF

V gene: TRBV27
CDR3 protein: CASATRANTEAFF

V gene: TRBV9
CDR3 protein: CASSVVRTLNQPQHF

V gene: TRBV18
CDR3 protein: CASSPGVQHSQFF

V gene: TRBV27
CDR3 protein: CASKGQGDSPLHF

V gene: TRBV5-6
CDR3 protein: CASSFQSPGRETQYF

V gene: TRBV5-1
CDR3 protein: CASSGQKPSYEQYF

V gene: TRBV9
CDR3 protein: CASSSRRGRDEKLFF

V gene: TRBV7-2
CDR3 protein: CASSAGLAGGVSMKTQYF

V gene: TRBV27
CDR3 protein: CASSFTFSSYEQYF

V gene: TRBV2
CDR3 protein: CASSTDRRETQYF

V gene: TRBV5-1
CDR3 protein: CASSPRGSEQYF

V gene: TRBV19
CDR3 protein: CASSYRTDNEQFF

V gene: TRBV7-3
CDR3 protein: CASSGQGDTEAFF

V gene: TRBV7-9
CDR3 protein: CASRRGEDTEAFF

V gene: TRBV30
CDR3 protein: CAWGGTGRGSPLHF

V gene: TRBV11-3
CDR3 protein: CASSLGAGGVNPYEQYF

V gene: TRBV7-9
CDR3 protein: CASSLGREKLFF

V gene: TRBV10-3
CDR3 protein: CAINSGPNEQFF

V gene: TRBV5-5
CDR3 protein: CASSEGFF

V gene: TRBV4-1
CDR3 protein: CASSQQQRTDTQYF

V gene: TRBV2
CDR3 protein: CASSLQGTGNTIYF

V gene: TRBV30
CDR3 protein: CAVTGDTEAFF

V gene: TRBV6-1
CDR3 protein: CASSEEVGHAYWDTQYF

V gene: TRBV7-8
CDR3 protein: CASSLPGLSYEQYF

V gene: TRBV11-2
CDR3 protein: CASSSTGYPPYEQYF

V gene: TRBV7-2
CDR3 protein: CASSLTSGQETQYF

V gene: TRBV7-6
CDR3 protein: CASSPGGGTYEQYF

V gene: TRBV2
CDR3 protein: CATLKFMNTEAFF

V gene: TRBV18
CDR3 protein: CASSPLPPRDSNQPQHF

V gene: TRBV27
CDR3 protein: CASSFVIGTANEKLFF

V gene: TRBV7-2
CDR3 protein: CASSPAGGNIGEQFF

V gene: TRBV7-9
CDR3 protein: CASSPQGGSYNSPLHF

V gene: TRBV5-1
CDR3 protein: CASSFGVPSGANVLTF